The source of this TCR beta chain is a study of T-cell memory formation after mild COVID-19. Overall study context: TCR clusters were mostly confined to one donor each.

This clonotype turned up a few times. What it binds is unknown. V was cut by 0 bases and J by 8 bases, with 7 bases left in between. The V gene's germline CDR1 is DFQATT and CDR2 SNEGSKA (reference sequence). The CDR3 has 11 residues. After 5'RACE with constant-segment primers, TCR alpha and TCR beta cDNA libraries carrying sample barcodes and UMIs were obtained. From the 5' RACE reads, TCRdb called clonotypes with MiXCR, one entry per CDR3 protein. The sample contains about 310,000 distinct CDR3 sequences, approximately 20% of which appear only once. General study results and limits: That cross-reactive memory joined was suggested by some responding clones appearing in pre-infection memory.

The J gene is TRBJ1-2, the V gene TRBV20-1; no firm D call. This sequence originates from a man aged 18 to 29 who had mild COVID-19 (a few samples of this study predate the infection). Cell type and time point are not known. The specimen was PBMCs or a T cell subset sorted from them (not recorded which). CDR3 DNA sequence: TGCAGTGCTAGAGATAGGAGGGGCTACACCTTC. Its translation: CSARDRRGYTF.